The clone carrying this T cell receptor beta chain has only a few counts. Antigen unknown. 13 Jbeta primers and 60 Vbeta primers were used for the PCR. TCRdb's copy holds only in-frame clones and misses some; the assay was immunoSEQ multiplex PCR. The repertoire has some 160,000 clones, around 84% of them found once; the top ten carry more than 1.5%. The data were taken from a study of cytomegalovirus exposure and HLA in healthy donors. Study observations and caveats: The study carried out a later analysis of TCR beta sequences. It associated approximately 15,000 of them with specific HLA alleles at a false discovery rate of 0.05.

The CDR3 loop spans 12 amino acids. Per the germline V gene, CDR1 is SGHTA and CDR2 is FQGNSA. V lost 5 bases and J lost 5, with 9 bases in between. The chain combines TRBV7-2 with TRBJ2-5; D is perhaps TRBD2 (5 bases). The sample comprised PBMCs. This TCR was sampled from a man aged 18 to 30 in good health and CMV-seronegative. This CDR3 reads CASSVRGETQYF. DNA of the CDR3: TGTGCCAGCAGCGTGCGCGGGGAGACCCAGTACTTC.